Shown below are 2 T cell receptor beta chains from a single sample sequenced in a study of CD8+CD57+ T cells in acquired aplastic anemia. Template material for TCR beta VDJ and CDR3 profiling consisted of genomic DNA. One entry per CDR3 protein, called by TCRdb with MiXCR from the reads. The sample lists under 350,000 distinct CDR3 sequences; roughly half were seen once. The specimen was sorted CD4+, CD8+, or CD8+CD57+ T cells (not recorded which) from PBMCs. These receptors all stem from a human donor with severe aplastic anemia or a healthy control (not recorded which).

This clonotype showed up just a few times. A much larger clone differs from this one at a single base, so this may be a read error. This sequence joins TRBV5-6 and TRBJ1-6; unclear D gene. Germline loops: CDR1 SGHDT, CDR2 YYEEEE. This CDR3 is built from 17 residues. V was trimmed by 0 bases and J by 0 bases, leaving 10 bases between them. The CDR3 nucleotides are TGTGCCAGCAGCTTGGTACTGGAAAGCTCCTATAATTCACCCCTCCACTTT. Translated, it gives CASSLVLESSYNSPLHF.

CDR3 nucleotide sequence: TGTGCCAGCAGCTTAGTAGCTGTCGGGACATCGAACACTGAAGCTTTCTTT. This translates into CASSLVAVGTSNTEAFF. This chain uses TRBV7-6 with TRBJ1-1; maybe TRBD1 (6 bases). Germline loops: CDR1 SGHVS, CDR2 FNYEAQ. The CDR3 spans 17 residues. Trimming shortened V by 1 base and J by 1 base, and 16 bases separated the two germline ends.